Listed here are 9 T cell receptor beta chains from one sample, sequenced in a study of cytomegalovirus exposure and HLA in healthy donors (dated by TCRdb to about 2017). Libraries came from the immunoSEQ multiplex PCR assay. For the multiplex PCR, a mixture combining 60 forward primers for TCR Vbeta segments and 13 reverse primers for TCR Jbeta segments was used. Sourced from immuneACCESS, this table was stored by TCRdb with only in-frame sequences that have V and J called. A share of the clones is absent; for the studies checked, an unresolved V gene accounts for under half, and the remainder has no known explanation. The sample includes 150,000 to 200,000 clones, with more than 75% observed a single time. The ten largest make up roughly 2.2% of the sample. The material sequenced was PBMCs. Receptors were obtained from a man between 18 and 35 years old in good health and CMV-seropositive.

The chain couples TRBV10-3 to TRBJ1-5, with D hard to call. V dropped 5 bases and J dropped 7 bases, with 12 bases sitting between them. The CDR3 has 13 residues. The germline CDR1 and CDR2 sequences are ENHRY and SYGVKD. CDR3 in amino acids: CAISSDFIQPQHF. For the CDR3, the DNA is TGTGCCATCAGTTCGGACTTTATCCAGCCCCAGCATTTT.

This clone was observed a few times. This chain joins TRBV11-3 and TRBJ2-1, with 9 positions matching TRBD2. The junction had 8 bases not matched to a gene; V was cut back by 5 bases and J by 6 bases. This CDR3 spans 15 amino acids. The germline V gene encodes CDR1 SGHNT and CDR2 YENEEA. The CDR3 spells CASSPSGLAGNEQFF. The CDR3 bases are TGTGCCAGCAGCCCCTCGGGACTAGCTGGCAATGAGCAGTTCTTC.

This clone was seen more than once but under ten times. This chain uses TRBV5-4 with TRBJ1-1; no clear D gene. V lost 4 bases to trimming and J lost 5 bases, with 15 bases between them. This CDR3 region has 14 residues. The V gene's germline CDR1 is SGHNT and CDR2 YYREEE (reference sequence). The CDR3 bases are TGTGCCAGCAGCCAAGAACGAGTAGCAACTGAAGCTTTCTTT. Translated: CASSQERVATEAFF.

V and J are TRBV4-1 and TRBJ2-3; 11 positions match TRBD2. Germline loops: CDR1 MGHRA, CDR2 YSYEKL. This CDR3 spans 17 amino acids. After removal of 4 bases from V and 1 base from J, the junction contained 7 bases not matched to a gene. The CDR3 reads CASSLPSGLAGTDTQYF. CDR3 bases: TGCGCCAGCAGCCTGCCCTCGGGACTAGCGGGCACAGATACGCAGTATTTT.

V is TRBV5-4 and J is TRBJ1-4; 10 nucleotides agree with TRBD1. In germline, CDR1 is SGHNT, CDR2 YYREEE (reference sequence). V shed 4 bases and J 6 bases; nucleotides not matched to a gene: 9. This CDR3 contains 16 residues. The CDR3 sequence: CASSRTGGQGDEKLFF. DNA of the CDR3: TGTGCCAGCAGCCGGACCGGAGGACAGGGGGATGAAAAACTGTTTTTT.

V usage is TRBV5-1 and J usage is TRBJ2-7, with TRBD2 matching over 12 bases. This CDR3 contains 17 residues. Germline CDR1 is SGHRS and CDR2 is YFSETQ. After removal of 0 bases from V and 3 bases from J, the junction contained 7 bases not matched to a gene. CDR3 DNA sequence: TGCGCCAGCAGCTTGGCGAGGACTAGCGGGGAAAACTACGAGCAGTACTTC. Translated: CASSLARTSGENYEQYF.

J is TRBJ2-1 and V is TRBV5-1, with 10 bases lining up with TRBD2. The CDR3 extends over 15 amino acids. Germline CDR1 and CDR2: SGHRS and YFSETQ. The V segment lost 3 bases and the J segment 4 bases; nucleotides outside the gene matches: 4. In nucleotides, the CDR3 is TGCGCCAGCAGCTCAGCGGGGGGGCGGTACAATGAGCAGTTCTTC. It encodes CASSSAGGRYNEQFF.

To note about this clone: In the same sample, other DNA sequences code for this CDR3. In DNA, the CDR3 is TGTGCCAGCAGCGTAGGCGAGAACACTGAAGCTTTCTTT. Translated, it gives CASSVGENTEAFF. This rearrangement joins TRBV9 to TRBJ1-1; no clear D. CDR1 SGDLS and CDR2 YYNGEE come from the germline V gene. The CDR3 is 13 amino acids. The V gene lost 0 bases and the J gene lost 1 base, with 4 bases spanning the gap.

The chain joins TRBV7-2 to TRBJ1-2, with TRBD1 matching 7 bases. The germline V gene encodes CDR1 SGHTA and CDR2 FQGNSA. The CDR3 runs to 17 residues. V dropped 0 bases and J dropped 0; count of bases not matched to a gene: 7. CDR3 in amino acids: CASSLAGTAQANYGYTF. As DNA, the CDR3 is TGTGCCAGCAGCTTAGCGGGGACAGCCCAGGCTAACTATGGCTACACCTTC.